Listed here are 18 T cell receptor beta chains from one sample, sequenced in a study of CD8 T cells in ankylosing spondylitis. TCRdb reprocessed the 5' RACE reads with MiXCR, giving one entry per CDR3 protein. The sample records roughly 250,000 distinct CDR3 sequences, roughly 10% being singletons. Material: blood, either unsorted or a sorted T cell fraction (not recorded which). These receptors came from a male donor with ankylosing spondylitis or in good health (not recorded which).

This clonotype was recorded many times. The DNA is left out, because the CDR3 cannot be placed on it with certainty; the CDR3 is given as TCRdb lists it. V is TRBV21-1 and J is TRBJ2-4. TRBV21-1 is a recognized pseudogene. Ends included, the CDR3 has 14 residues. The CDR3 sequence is CASSRVGPGTIQYF.

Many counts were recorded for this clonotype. CDR3 nucleotides: TGTGCCAGCAGGGGACGGTCCCTGGACACTGAAGCTTTCTTT. It translates to CASRGRSLDTEAFF. J is TRBJ1-1 and V is TRBV12-3 or TRBV12-4, with D maybe TRBD1 (5 bases). The CDR3 is 14 residues long. V lost 6 bases, J lost 3 bases, and 14 bases lay in between.

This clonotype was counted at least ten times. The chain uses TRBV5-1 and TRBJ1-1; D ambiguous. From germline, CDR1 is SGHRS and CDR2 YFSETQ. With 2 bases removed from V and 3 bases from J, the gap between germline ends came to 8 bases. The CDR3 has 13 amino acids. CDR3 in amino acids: CASSFRSDTEAFF. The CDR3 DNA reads TGCGCCAGCAGCTTCCGATCTGACACTGAAGCTTTCTTT.

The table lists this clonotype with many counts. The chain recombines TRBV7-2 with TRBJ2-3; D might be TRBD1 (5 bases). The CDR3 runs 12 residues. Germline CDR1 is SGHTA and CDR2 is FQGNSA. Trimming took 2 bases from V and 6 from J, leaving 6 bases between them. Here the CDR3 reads CASSLKGDTQYF. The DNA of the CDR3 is TGTGCCAGCAGCTTAAAGGGGGATACGCAGTATTTT.

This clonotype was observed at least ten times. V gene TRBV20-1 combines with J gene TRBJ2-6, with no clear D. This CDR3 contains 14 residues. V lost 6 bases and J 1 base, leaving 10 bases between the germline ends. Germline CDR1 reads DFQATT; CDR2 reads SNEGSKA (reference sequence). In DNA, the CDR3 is TGCAGTGCCCGGCAGCTATCTGGGGCCAACGTCCTGACTTTC. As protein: CSARQLSGANVLTF.

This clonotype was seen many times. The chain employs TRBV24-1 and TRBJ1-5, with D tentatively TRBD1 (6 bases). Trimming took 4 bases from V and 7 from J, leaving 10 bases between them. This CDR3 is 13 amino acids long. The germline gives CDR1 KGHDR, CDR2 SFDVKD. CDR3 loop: CATSETGSQPQHF. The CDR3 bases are TGTGCCACCAGTGAGACAGGAAGCCAGCCCCAGCATTTT.

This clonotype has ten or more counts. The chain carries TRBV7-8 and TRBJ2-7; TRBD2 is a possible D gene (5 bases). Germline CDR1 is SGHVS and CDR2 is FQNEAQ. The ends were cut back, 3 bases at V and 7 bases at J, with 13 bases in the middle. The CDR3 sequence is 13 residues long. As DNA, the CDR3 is TGTGCCAGCAGCTTGGACCCTTCGGGGGAGCAGTACTTC. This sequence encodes CASSLDPSGEQYF.

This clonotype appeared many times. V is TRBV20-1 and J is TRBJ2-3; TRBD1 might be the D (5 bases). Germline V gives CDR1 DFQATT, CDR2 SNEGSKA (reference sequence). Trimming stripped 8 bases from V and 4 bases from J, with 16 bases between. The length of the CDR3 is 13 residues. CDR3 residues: CSSISQGADTQYF. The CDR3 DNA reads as TGCAGTTCGATTTCCCAGGGTGCAGATACGCAGTATTTT.

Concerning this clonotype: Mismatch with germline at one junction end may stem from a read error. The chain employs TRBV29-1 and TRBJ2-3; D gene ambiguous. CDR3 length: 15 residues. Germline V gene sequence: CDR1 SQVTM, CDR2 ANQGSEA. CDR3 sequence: CGVSPPTNQVDTQYF. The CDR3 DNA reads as TGCGGCGTTTCCCCCCCGACAAATCAAGTGGATACGCAGTATTTT.

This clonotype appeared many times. The CDR3 region is CASSDPSQGTGVQLEAFF. CDR3 nucleotides: TGTGCCAGCAGTGACCCGAGCCAGGGTACGGGGGTACAACTTGAAGCTTTCTTT. The V call is TRBV25-1, the J call TRBJ1-1; TRBD1 is a possible D gene (5 bases). This CDR3 region has 18 residues. Trimming stripped 3 bases from V and 7 bases from J, with 27 bases between. CDR1 is MGHDK and CDR2 is SYGVNS in the germline V gene.

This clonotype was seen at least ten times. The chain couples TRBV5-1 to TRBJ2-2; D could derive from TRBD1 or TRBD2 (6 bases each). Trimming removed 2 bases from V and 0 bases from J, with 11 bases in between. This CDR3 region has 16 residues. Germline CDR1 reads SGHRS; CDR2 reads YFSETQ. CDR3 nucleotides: TGCGCCAGCAGCTTTGAGGGGGGCGCGAACACCGGGGAGCTGTTTTTT. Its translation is CASSFEGGANTGELFF.

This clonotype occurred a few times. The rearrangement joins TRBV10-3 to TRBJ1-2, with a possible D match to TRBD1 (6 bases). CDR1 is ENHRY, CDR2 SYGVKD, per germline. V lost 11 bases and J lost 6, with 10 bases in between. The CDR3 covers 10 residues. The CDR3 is CAVQGHGYTF. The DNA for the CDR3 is TGTGCCGTACAGGGCCATGGCTACACCTTC.

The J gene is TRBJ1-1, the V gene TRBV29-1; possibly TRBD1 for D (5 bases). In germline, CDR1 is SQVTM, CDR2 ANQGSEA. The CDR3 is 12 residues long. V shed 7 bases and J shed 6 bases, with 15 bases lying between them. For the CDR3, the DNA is TGCAGCGCAACAGGATCCGGAGCTGAAGCTTTCTTT. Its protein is CSATGSGAEAFF.

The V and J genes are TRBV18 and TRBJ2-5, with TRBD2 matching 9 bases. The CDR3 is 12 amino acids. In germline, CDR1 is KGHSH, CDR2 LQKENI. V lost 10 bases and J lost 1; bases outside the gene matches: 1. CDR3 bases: TGTGCCACGGGACTAGCCCAAGAGACCCAGTACTTC. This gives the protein CATGLAQETQYF. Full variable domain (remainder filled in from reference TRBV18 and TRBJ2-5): NAGVMQNPRHLVRRRGQEARLRCSPMKGHSHVYWYRQLPEEGLKFMVYLQKENIIDESGMPKERFSAEFPKEGPSILRIQQVVRGDSAAYFCATGLAQETQYFGPGTRLLVL.

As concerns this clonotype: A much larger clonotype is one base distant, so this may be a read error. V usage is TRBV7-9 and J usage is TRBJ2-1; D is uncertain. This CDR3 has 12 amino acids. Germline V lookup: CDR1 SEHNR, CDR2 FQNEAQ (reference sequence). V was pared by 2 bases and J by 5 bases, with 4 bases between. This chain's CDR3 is CASSLSNNEQFF. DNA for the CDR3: TGTGCCAGCAGCTTATCAAACAATGAGCAGTTCTTC.

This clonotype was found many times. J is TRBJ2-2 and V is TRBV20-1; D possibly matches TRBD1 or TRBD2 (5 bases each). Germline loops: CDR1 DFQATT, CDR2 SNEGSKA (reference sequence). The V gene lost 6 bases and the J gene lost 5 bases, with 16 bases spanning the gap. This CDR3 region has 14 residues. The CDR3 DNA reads TGCAGTGCCCCCGCTGGGGGTGGGACCGGGGAGCTGTTTTTT. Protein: CSAPAGGGTGELFF.

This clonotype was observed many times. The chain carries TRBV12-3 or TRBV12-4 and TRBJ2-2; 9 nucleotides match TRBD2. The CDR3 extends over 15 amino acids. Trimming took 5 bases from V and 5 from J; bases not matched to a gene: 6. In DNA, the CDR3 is TGTGCCAGCAGTCTAACTAGCGGGTGGACCGGGGAGCTGTTTTTT. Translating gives CASSLTSGWTGELFF.

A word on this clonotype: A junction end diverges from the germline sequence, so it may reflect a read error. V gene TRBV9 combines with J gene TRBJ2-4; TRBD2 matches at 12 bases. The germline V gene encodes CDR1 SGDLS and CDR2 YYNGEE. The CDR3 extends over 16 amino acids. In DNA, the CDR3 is TGTGCCAGCAGCGCCTCTAGCGGGGGGGCCAAAGACATTCAGTACTTC. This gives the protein CASSASSGGAKDIQYF.